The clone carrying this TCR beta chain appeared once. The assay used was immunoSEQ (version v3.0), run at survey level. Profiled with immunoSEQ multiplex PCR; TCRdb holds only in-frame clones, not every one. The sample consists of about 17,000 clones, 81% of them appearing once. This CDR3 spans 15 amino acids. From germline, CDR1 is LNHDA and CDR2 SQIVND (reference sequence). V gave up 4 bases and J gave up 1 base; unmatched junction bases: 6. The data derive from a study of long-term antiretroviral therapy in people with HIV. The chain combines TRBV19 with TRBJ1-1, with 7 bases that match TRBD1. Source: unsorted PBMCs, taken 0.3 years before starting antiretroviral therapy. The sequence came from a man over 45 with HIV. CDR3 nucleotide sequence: TGTGCCAGTAGTACCGAATGGACAGGGAACACTGAAGCTTTCTTT. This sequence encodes CASSTEWTGNTEAFF. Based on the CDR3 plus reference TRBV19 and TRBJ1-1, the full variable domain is DGGITQSPKYLFRKEGQNVTLSCEQNLNHDAMYWYRQDPGQGLRLIYYSQIVNDFQKGDIAEGYSVSREKKESFPLTVTSAQKNPTAFYLCASSTEWTGNTEAFFGQGTRLTVV.